This paragraph covers one TCR beta chain sequence. Its specificity is not known. This specimen comes from a study of cytomegalovirus exposure and HLA in healthy donors. General study results and limits: Analysis performed later found more than 15,000 TCR beta sequences associated with HLA alleles at 0.05 false discovery rate. Associated with cytomegalovirus, according to the listing, were around 160 TCR beta chains. Presence/absence analyses supposed approximately even sequencing depth among donors.

The CDR3 is 12 amino acids. With V trimmed by 5 bases and J by 10 bases, 7 bases remained unmatched. Germline CDR1 and CDR2: SGHDT and YYEEEE. Primers for the PCR totalled 60 Vbeta and 13 Jbeta. The assay was immunoSEQ multiplex PCR, and TCRdb's table has in-frame clones only and misses some. Its table records 50,000 to 55,000 clones. Specimen: PBMCs. The chain uses TRBV5-6 and TRBJ1-1; TRBD1 agrees at 8 bases. This TCR was recovered from a woman in her fifties or sixties in good health and CMV-seropositive. CDR3 sequence reads: CASRAGGLGAFF. The CDR3 DNA reads as TGTGCCAGCAGGGCAGGGGGCTTGGGAGCTTTCTTT.